Each of the 13 T cell receptor beta chains below was sequenced from the same sample in a study of blood T cell repertoires in COVID-19. TCRdb keeps only in-frame clones here, not all; method: immunoSEQ multiplex PCR. The table shows roughly 310,000 clones, with 70% to 90% occurring only once. The sequencing sample was made of peripheral blood. The receptors shown here come from a woman between 45 and 60 years old with active or convalescent COVID-19.

The V and J genes are TRBV7-2 and TRBJ2-7; D unclear. Deletions cut 0 bases from V and 2 bases from J, with 11 bases between. Germline values: CDR1 SGHTA, CDR2 FQGNSA. The CDR3 has 15 amino acids. The CDR3 DNA follows: TGTGCCAGCAGCTTAGCATACAGCCCTACCTACGAGCAGTACTTC. The encoded protein is CASSLAYSPTYEQYF.

The chain joins TRBV7-2 to TRBJ1-3; D gene ambiguous. Per germline, CDR1 SGHTA and CDR2 FQGNSA. Trimming shortened V by 4 bases and J by 2 bases, and 12 bases separated the two germline ends. The CDR3 totals 15 residues. The CDR3 sequence is CASSWQTLPGNTIYF. The CDR3, as DNA: TGTGCCAGCAGCTGGCAGACATTACCTGGAAACACCATATATTTT.

The rearrangement joins TRBV30 to TRBJ2-3, with D tentatively TRBD2 (7 bases). From germline, CDR1 is GTSNPN and CDR2 SVGIG (reference sequence). The CDR3 runs to 13 residues. Deletions cut 5 bases from V and 3 bases from J, with 12 bases between. CDR3 coding DNA: TGTGCCTGGGAGGGGGGGCAAACAGATACGCAGTATTTT. Its translation is CAWEGGQTDTQYF.

The chain has TRBV10-3 and TRBJ2-1, with D perhaps TRBD2 (6 bases). CDR3 length: 15 amino acids. From germline, CDR1 is ENHRY and CDR2 SYGVKD. The V and J ends lost 6 bases and 6 bases respectively, with 18 bases between them. DNA of the CDR3: TGTGCCATCAGATCAGCGGGCTCGGCCCTCAATGAGCAGTTCTTC. Encoded protein: CAIRSAGSALNEQFF.

The V and J genes are TRBV5-1 and TRBJ2-3, with 8 bases aligning to TRBD2. J gave up 3 bases and V 4 bases, and 7 bases lay outside the gene matches. The CDR3 contains 15 residues. CDR1 is SGHRS, CDR2 YFSETQ, per germline. In nucleotides, the CDR3 is TGCGCCAGCAGCGGTGGAGCGGGGGTTACAGATACGCAGTATTTT. As protein: CASSGGAGVTDTQYF.

The chain employs TRBV5-5 and TRBJ1-3, with 8 bases aligning to TRBD1. CDR3 size: 15 residues. Looked up from germline, CDR1 is SGHKS and CDR2 is YYEKEE (reference sequence). J gave up 2 bases and V 3 bases, and 4 bases lay outside the gene matches. The CDR3 nucleotides read TGTGCCAGCAGCTGGACAGGGTTACCTGGAAACACCATATATTTT. Its protein product is CASSWTGLPGNTIYF.

The rearrangement uses TRBV6-2 or TRBV6-3 and TRBJ1-2, with D possibly TRBD1 on 5 matching bases. Trimming removed 2 bases from V and 6 bases from J, with 13 bases in between. From germline, CDR1 is MNHEY and CDR2 SVGEGT. The CDR3 runs 14 residues. The CDR3 reads CASSYPRGSDGYTF. CDR3 nucleotide sequence: TGTGCCAGCAGTTACCCTAGGGGATCAGATGGCTACACCTTC.

The chain employs TRBV15 and TRBJ1-2; TRBD1 might be the D (5 bases). Germline CDR1 is LNHNV and CDR2 is YYDKDF (reference sequence). The V gene lost 0 bases and the J gene lost 7 bases, with 12 bases spanning the gap. This CDR3 has 14 amino acids. CDR3 residues: CATSRDISGGGYTF. The DNA for the CDR3 is TGTGCCACCAGCAGAGATATATCGGGGGGTGGCTACACCTTC.

This clone has at least ten counts. The chain couples TRBV28 to TRBJ2-1, with 7 positions matching TRBD2. Germline V lookup: CDR1 MDHEN, CDR2 SYDVKM. The trim removed 4 bases at V and 7 bases at J, leaving 7 bases unmatched. The CDR3 covers 14 residues. The CDR3 sequence is CASSSAGVGNEQFF. In DNA form, the CDR3 reads TGTGCCAGCAGTTCTGCGGGAGTAGGGAATGAGCAGTTCTTC.

This chain connects TRBV4-3 to TRBJ1-1; D is uncertain. Germline CDR1 and CDR2: LGHNA and YSLEER. V was pared by 0 bases and J by 3 bases, with 8 bases between. The CDR3 runs to 14 residues. CDR3 coding DNA: TGCGCCAGCAGCCAAGACGCGTTTTACACTGAAGCTTTCTTT. Its protein is CASSQDAFYTEAFF.

This clone was detected only once. The rearrangement links TRBV6-5 to TRBJ2-2, with 8 bases that match TRBD2. The germline gives CDR1 MNHEY, CDR2 SVGAGI. Losses at the gene ends were 2 bases for V and 6 bases for J; bases not matched to a gene: 5. CDR3 length: 15 residues. The CDR3 nucleotides are TGTGCCAGCAGTTACCGCGCGGGAGGTCCCGGGGAGCTGTTTTTT. Its protein product is CASSYRAGGPGELFF.

This clone was observed a single time. The V call is TRBV29-1, the J call TRBJ1-3; unclear D gene. V was pared by 5 bases and J by 4 bases, with 12 bases between. The CDR3 spans 13 residues. CDR1 and CDR2 from the germline V gene are SQVTM and ANQGSEA. The CDR3 sequence: CSVTKSVGNTIYF. CDR3 DNA sequence: TGCAGCGTTACTAAATCAGTGGGAAACACCATATATTTT.

V and J are TRBV28 and TRBJ1-2, with D unclear. The CDR3 is made up of 13 amino acids. Germline V gene lookup returns CDR1 MDHEN and CDR2 SYDVKM. Trimming removed 2 bases from V and 8 bases from J, with 12 bases in between. The CDR3 bases are TGTGCCAGCAGTTTAATCCAGGCGGGGGGCTACACCTTC. It specifies CASSLIQAGGYTF.